These T cell receptor beta chains were read from a single sample in a study of OX40 agonist ivuxolimab in advanced cancers. Assay used: immunoSEQ multiplex PCR; TCRdb lists only in-frame clones, some missing. The table has 65,000 to 70,000 clones, over 75% seen once. Here the sequenced sample was CD4+ or CD8+ T cells sorted from blood, taken in a trial of the OX40 agonist ivuxolimab. These receptors all stem from an adult with an advanced solid tumor such as melanoma, head and neck, liver or kidney cancer. CDR3s include the opening cysteine and the closing phenylalanine or tryptophan. D genes are given only for firm matches. Size tells how often a clone was seen (once, few, many) or the class of an expanded clone, and some rows leave it out.

D gene: -; J gene: TRBJ2-2; clone size: few; V gene: TRBV21-1; CDR3 DNA: TGTGCCAGCAGCAAGAGGGTTTGGGGGACAGAGAACACCGGGGAGCTGTTTTTT; CDR3 protein: CASSKRVWGTENTGELFF
D gene: -; J gene: TRBJ2-5; clone size: once; V gene: TRBV5-1; CDR3 DNA: TGCGCCAGCAGCTTGGCCGCAGGTCAGGCCCAGTACTTC; CDR3 protein: CASSLAAGQAQYF
D gene: -; J gene: TRBJ1-6; clone size: -; V gene: TRBV21-1; CDR3 DNA: TGTGCCAGCAGCAAAGGCTCCGATTCACCCCTCCACTTT; CDR3 protein: CASSKGSDSPLHF
D gene: TRBD1; J gene: TRBJ2-1; clone size: -; V gene: TRBV2; CDR3 DNA: TGTGCCAGCAGTGAACAGGGGGCTTCTCAGGGGCAGTTCTTC; CDR3 protein: CASSEQGASQGQFF
D gene: TRBD1; J gene: TRBJ2-2; clone size: -; V gene: TRBV19; CDR3 DNA: TGTGCCAGTAGTATATCCTGGACAGGGAGGTCCCTAAACACCGGGGAGCTGTTTTTT; CDR3 protein: CASSISWTGRSLNTGELFF
D gene: TRBD1; J gene: TRBJ2-5; clone size: -; V gene: TRBV15; CDR3 DNA: TGTGCCACCCGGACAGGGGGCGGGCAAGAGACCCAGTACTTC; CDR3 protein: CATRTGGGQETQYF
D gene: -; J gene: TRBJ1-3; clone size: -; V gene: TRBV7-8; CDR3 DNA: TGTGCCAGCAGCTTAGCCCACGCCGGCTCTGGAAACACCATATATTTT; CDR3 protein: CASSLAHAGSGNTIYF
D gene: -; J gene: TRBJ2-2; clone size: -; V gene: TRBV18; CDR3 DNA: TGTGCCAGCTCACCACGGCCGGAGGCAGGGGAGCTGTTTTTT; CDR3 protein: CASSPRPEAGELFF
D gene: -; J gene: TRBJ2-1; clone size: once; V gene: TRBV9; CDR3 DNA: TGTGCCAGCAGCGTACAGGGGCGCAATGAGCAGTTCTTC; CDR3 protein: CASSVQGRNEQFF
D gene: TRBD1; J gene: TRBJ1-2; clone size: -; V gene: TRBV19; CDR3 DNA: TGTGCCAGTAGTGGGCCTGGACAGGGGGAAATTGGCTACACCTTC; CDR3 protein: CASSGPGQGEIGYTF
D gene: -; J gene: TRBJ2-4; clone size: -; V gene: TRBV5-1; CDR3 DNA: TGCGCCAGCAGCTCTACCGGGACGGGGGATAACATTCAGTACTTC; CDR3 protein: CASSSTGTGDNIQYF
D gene: -; J gene: TRBJ1-3; clone size: -; V gene: TRBV19; CDR3 DNA: TGTGCCAGTAGTACAGGTCAGCCCGGAAACACCATATATTTT; CDR3 protein: CASSTGQPGNTIYF
D gene: -; J gene: TRBJ2-7; clone size: -; V gene: TRBV6-1; CDR3 DNA: TGTGCCAGCAGGGAACGGGGACAACCCTACGAGCAGTACTTC; CDR3 protein: CASRERGQPYEQYF
D gene: -; J gene: TRBJ1-3; clone size: -; V gene: TRBV9; CDR3 DNA: TGTGCCAGCAGCGTAGAGGTGATGCGGGGGGAAAACACCATATATTTT; CDR3 protein: CASSVEVMRGENTIYF
D gene: -; J gene: TRBJ1-1; clone size: -; V gene: TRBV6-1; CDR3 DNA: TGTGCCAGCAGTGGTTTAGGGGACACTGAAGCTTTCTTT; CDR3 protein: CASSGLGDTEAFF
D gene: -; J gene: TRBJ1-5; clone size: -; V gene: TRBV19; CDR3 DNA: TGTGCCAGTAGTATGAGGTCGTTGTCGCTGCCCCAGCATTTT; CDR3 protein: CASSMRSLSLPQHF
D gene: -; J gene: TRBJ1-1; clone size: -; V gene: TRBV11-2; CDR3 DNA: TGTGCCAGCACGTCCATCGAGCTTAAGACTGAAGCTTTCTTT; CDR3 protein: CASTSIELKTEAFF
D gene: -; J gene: TRBJ1-2; clone size: -; V gene: TRBV4-3; CDR3 DNA: TGCGCCAGCAGCCACCGAGGGATAGGAGTAGGCTACACCTTC; CDR3 protein: CASSHRGIGVGYTF
D gene: TRBD2; J gene: TRBJ2-7; clone size: -; V gene: TRBV6-6; CDR3 DNA: TGTGCCAGCCAGCGGGGGACGGATGCCTACGAGCAGTACTTC; CDR3 protein: CASQRGTDAYEQYF
D gene: -; J gene: TRBJ2-3; clone size: -; V gene: TRBV7-3; CDR3 DNA: TGTGCCAGCAGCTTAACGCTGCAGCACACAGATACGCAGTATTTT; CDR3 protein: CASSLTLQHTDTQYF
D gene: TRBD2; J gene: TRBJ2-7; clone size: once; V gene: TRBV5-1; CDR3 DNA: TGCGCCAGCAGCTTTGGGACTAGCGGGGACGAGCAGTACTTC; CDR3 protein: CASSFGTSGDEQYF
D gene: TRBD1; J gene: TRBJ2-7; clone size: once; V gene: TRBV6-1; CDR3 DNA: TGTGCCAGCAGTGGGTGGGACAGAAGAAGTACGGCGTACTTC; CDR3 protein: CASSGWDRRSTAYF
D gene: -; J gene: TRBJ2-1; clone size: -; V gene: TRBV19; CDR3 DNA: TGTGCCAGTAGTTTAGCCCCCGACGGCCCCTACAATGAGCAGTTCTTC; CDR3 protein: CASSLAPDGPYNEQFF
D gene: -; J gene: TRBJ1-5; clone size: once; V gene: TRBV7-8; CDR3 DNA: TGTGCCAGCAGCGTCGGGTCAATACGGACAGAGAGGCGCAGCAATCAGCCCCAGCATTTT; CDR3 protein: CASSVGSIRTERRSNQPQHF
D gene: TRBD2; J gene: TRBJ2-1; clone size: -; V gene: TRBV6-4; CDR3 DNA: TGTGCCAGCAGCCAGCTAGCGGACTACAATGAGCAGTTCTTC; CDR3 protein: CASSQLADYNEQFF
D gene: -; J gene: TRBJ1-3; clone size: -; V gene: TRBV12-5; CDR3 DNA: TGTGCTAGTTGGCAAGGGACACCCTCTGGAAACACCATATATTTT; CDR3 protein: CASWQGTPSGNTIYF
D gene: -; J gene: TRBJ2-5; clone size: -; V gene: TRBV5-1; CDR3 DNA: TGCGCCAGCAGCAACCGGGACCCAAAAGAGACCCAGTACTTC; CDR3 protein: CASSNRDPKETQYF
D gene: -; J gene: TRBJ2-7; clone size: -; V gene: TRBV4-3; CDR3 DNA: TGCGCCAGCAGCCAAGACTCGGAAACAGGCTCCTACGAGCAGTACTTC; CDR3 protein: CASSQDSETGSYEQYF
D gene: -; J gene: TRBJ2-5; clone size: -; V gene: TRBV19; CDR3 DNA: TGTGCCAGTAGTATCCGGGTGGGCCTTCAAGAGACCCAGTACTTC; CDR3 protein: CASSIRVGLQETQYF
D gene: -; J gene: TRBJ2-7; clone size: -; V gene: TRBV7-2; CDR3 DNA: TGTGCCAGCAGCTTAGGGGCGGGACAAACCTACGAGCAGTACTTC; CDR3 protein: CASSLGAGQTYEQYF
D gene: -; J gene: TRBJ2-1; clone size: -; V gene: TRBV6-6; CDR3 DNA: TGTGCCAGCAGTTATAGTGGGGGGTCCTACAATGAGCAGTTCTTC; CDR3 protein: CASSYSGGSYNEQFF
D gene: TRBD1; J gene: TRBJ2-7; clone size: medium-sized; V gene: TRBV4-2; CDR3 DNA: TGTGCCAGCAGCCAAGGATCAGGACAGGGATCCTACGAGCAGTACTTC; CDR3 protein: CASSQGSGQGSYEQYF
D gene: -; J gene: TRBJ2-7; clone size: -; V gene: TRBV6-6; CDR3 DNA: TGTGCCAGCACTGCGGGGACGTACGAGCAGTACTTC; CDR3 protein: CASTAGTYEQYF
D gene: -; J gene: TRBJ1-5; clone size: few; V gene: TRBV6-1; CDR3 DNA: TGTGCCAGCAGTTCGGGGTCGAGCAATCAGCCCCAGCATTTT; CDR3 protein: CASSSGSSNQPQHF
D gene: -; J gene: TRBJ1-6; clone size: -; V gene: TRBV7-4; CDR3 DNA: TGTGCCAGCAGCTTAGAACTCTCCGGGACGGATAATTCACCCCTCCACTTT; CDR3 protein: CASSLELSGTDNSPLHF
D gene: -; J gene: TRBJ2-1; clone size: -; V gene: TRBV5-4; CDR3 DNA: TGTGCCAGCAGCTCTGACAATGAGCAGTTCTTC; CDR3 protein: CASSSDNEQFF
D gene: -; J gene: TRBJ2-1; clone size: -; V gene: TRBV18; CDR3 DNA: TGTGCCAGCTCACCACCGAAATTAGGGGCCAATGAGCAGTTCTTC; CDR3 protein: CASSPPKLGANEQFF
D gene: -; J gene: TRBJ1-5; clone size: -; V gene: TRBV7-2; CDR3 DNA: TGTGCCAGCAGTCTATATAGCGGAGGCAATCAGCCCCAGCATTTT; CDR3 protein: CASSLYSGGNQPQHF
D gene: -; J gene: TRBJ1-2; clone size: -; V gene: TRBV4-2; CDR3 DNA: TGTGCCAGCAGCCAAGATTACGGAGGGGGGCATGGCTATGGCTACACCTTC; CDR3 protein: CASSQDYGGGHGYGYTF
D gene: TRBD1; J gene: TRBJ2-2; clone size: once; V gene: TRBV7-3; CDR3 DNA: TGTGCCAGCAGCCCGAGGACAGGGTCCGGGGAGCTGTTTTTT; CDR3 protein: CASSPRTGSGELFF
D gene: -; J gene: TRBJ2-3; clone size: -; V gene: TRBV18; CDR3 DNA: TGTGCCAGCTCACCACCGAGTCAAATTCGCACAGATACGCAGTATTTT; CDR3 protein: CASSPPSQIRTDTQYF
D gene: -; J gene: TRBJ2-3; clone size: -; V gene: TRBV19; CDR3 DNA: TGTGCCAGTAGTATGGGCCAGACAGTTGCAGATACGCAGTATTTT; CDR3 protein: CASSMGQTVADTQYF
D gene: -; J gene: TRBJ1-4; clone size: -; V gene: TRBV5-6; CDR3 DNA: TGTGCCAGCAGCTTCGGGGAAAAACTGTTTTTT; CDR3 protein: CASSFGEKLFF
D gene: -; J gene: TRBJ2-3; clone size: -; V gene: TRBV7-3; CDR3 DNA: TGTGCCAGCAGTTCGGGGTGGCGCACAGATACGCAGTATTTT; CDR3 protein: CASSSGWRTDTQYF
D gene: TRBD1; J gene: TRBJ2-7; clone size: once; V gene: TRBV7-8; CDR3 DNA: TGTGCCAGCAGCTTGCTAAAGCAGGGACAGGGAGGGGACGAGCAGTACTTC; CDR3 protein: CASSLLKQGQGGDEQYF
D gene: TRBD2; J gene: TRBJ2-5; clone size: -; V gene: TRBV18; CDR3 DNA: TGTGCCAGCTCACGACTTATACCGGGACTAGAAAAAGAGACCCAGTACTTC; CDR3 protein: CASSRLIPGLEKETQYF
D gene: -; J gene: TRBJ2-3; clone size: -; V gene: TRBV6-5; CDR3 DNA: TGTGCCAGCAGCCTATCCGGCCTCCAGCAAGATACGCAGTATTTT; CDR3 protein: CASSLSGLQQDTQYF
D gene: -; J gene: TRBJ1-2; clone size: -; V gene: TRBV4-3; CDR3 DNA: TGCGCCAGCAGCCAAGAAGTGTCGGGACGTGGCTACACCTTC; CDR3 protein: CASSQEVSGRGYTF
D gene: TRBD1; J gene: TRBJ2-7; clone size: -; V gene: TRBV27; CDR3 DNA: TGTGCCAGCAGAGGTATCGGCACAGGGGAGTCCTACGAGCAGTACTTC; CDR3 protein: CASRGIGTGESYEQYF
D gene: TRBD1; J gene: TRBJ1-5; clone size: -; V gene: TRBV2; CDR3 DNA: TGTGCCAGCAGCTTACAGGGGAATCAGCCCCAGCATTTT; CDR3 protein: CASSLQGNQPQHF
D gene: -; J gene: TRBJ2-3; clone size: -; V gene: TRBV5-1; CDR3 DNA: TGCGCCAGCAGCTGGAAGAGCACAGATACGCAGTATTTT; CDR3 protein: CASSWKSTDTQYF
D gene: -; J gene: TRBJ2-1; clone size: -; V gene: TRBV27; CDR3 DNA: TGTGCCAGCAGTAGGTCGCGGGGAGTCTACAATGAGCAGTTCTTC; CDR3 protein: CASSRSRGVYNEQFF
D gene: -; J gene: TRBJ1-2; clone size: few; V gene: TRBV7-8; CDR3 DNA: TGTGCCAGCAGCCCCATCAGCAGGGCTCGATTTAACTATGGCTACACCTTC; CDR3 protein: CASSPISRARFNYGYTF
D gene: TRBD1; J gene: TRBJ2-5; clone size: -; V gene: TRBV6-1; CDR3 DNA: TGTGCCAGCAGTGTCAACAGGGGGCGCGGAGAGACCCAGTACTTC; CDR3 protein: CASSVNRGRGETQYF
D gene: TRBD2; J gene: TRBJ2-3; clone size: -; V gene: TRBV10-3; CDR3 DNA: TGTGCCATCAGTCCCGGACTAGCGGGGGGCCGTAGCACAGATACGCAGTATTTT; CDR3 protein: CAISPGLAGGRSTDTQYF
D gene: -; J gene: TRBJ2-7; clone size: -; V gene: TRBV7-6; CDR3 DNA: TGTGCCAGCAGCTACCGCGACACGGACTACGAGCAGTACTTC; CDR3 protein: CASSYRDTDYEQYF
D gene: -; J gene: TRBJ2-7; clone size: -; V gene: TRBV2; CDR3 DNA: TGTGCCAGCAATCGACAGGGAGGGTACGAGCAGTACTTC; CDR3 protein: CASNRQGGYEQYF
D gene: -; J gene: TRBJ1-6; clone size: -; V gene: TRBV9; CDR3 DNA: TGTGCCAGCAGCGTAAGACAGCATAATTCACCCCTCCACTTT; CDR3 protein: CASSVRQHNSPLHF
D gene: TRBD1; J gene: TRBJ1-6; clone size: -; V gene: TRBV25-1; CDR3 DNA: TGTGCCAGCAGTGCCGACCGACAGGGCAGGACACCCCTCCACTTT; CDR3 protein: CASSADRQGRTPLHF